These 27 T cell receptor beta chains share one sample of origin, sequenced in a study of T cells in Graves' hyperthyroidism and ophthalmopathy. The investigators amplified TCR beta CDR3 regions from RNA transcripts. With the HTBI primer set, the TCR CDR3 went through a first round of RT-PCR. TCRdb reprocessed the multiplex PCR reads via MiXCR and lists one record per CDR3 protein. This table has some 600,000 distinct CDR3 sequences, around 14% appearing once. The sequenced sample consisted of blood. Receptors originate from a woman aged 30 to 39 with Graves' hyperthyroidism that later progressed to Graves' ophthalmopathy.

The genes are TRBV20-1 and TRBJ2-2; tentatively, D is TRBD1 (7 bases). Germline assignment: CDR1 DFQATT and CDR2 SNEGSKA (reference sequence). The V gene lost 6 bases and the J gene lost 5 bases, with 16 bases spanning the gap. The CDR3 sequence is 14 residues long. The CDR3 region is CSAPGGRGTGELFF. CDR3 coding DNA: TGCAGTGCCCCAGGGGGGAGAGGGACCGGGGAGCTGTTTTTT.

The V and J genes are TRBV19 and TRBJ2-1, with D unresolved. Looked up from germline, CDR1 is LNHDA and CDR2 is SQIVND (reference sequence). With 5 bases removed from V and 10 bases from J, the gap between germline ends came to 15 bases. The CDR3 contains 13 residues. The CDR3 DNA reads TGTGCCAGTAGTTTGACTGTGGTTTTGGAGCAGTTCTTC. Its translation: CASSLTVVLEQFF.

J is TRBJ1-2 and V is TRBV30; a possible D gene is TRBD1 (5 bases). Per the germline V gene, CDR1 is GTSNPN and CDR2 is SVGIG (reference sequence). The CDR3 consists of 13 residues. V was clipped by 2 bases and J by 8 bases, with 15 bases between them. The CDR3 protein is CAWSWDPAGGYTF. In DNA form, the CDR3 reads TGTGCCTGGAGTTGGGACCCCGCCGGGGGCTACACCTTC.

This clonotype was observed at least ten times. The chain is built from TRBV28 and TRBJ2-3, with 13 bases lining up with TRBD2. Per germline, CDR1 MDHEN and CDR2 SYDVKM. This CDR3 comprises 14 residues. J lost 9 bases, V lost 6 bases, and 6 bases had no gene match. The CDR3 nucleotides are TGTGCCAGCAGGGCCGGGACTAGCGGGATGACGCAGTATTTT. Its translation is CASRAGTSGMTQYF.

The gene calls are TRBV4-1 and TRBJ1-6, with a possible D match to TRBD1 (6 bases). The CDR3 covers 15 residues. Germline loops: CDR1 MGHRA, CDR2 YSYEKL. V lost 2 bases and J 8 bases, leaving 13 bases between the germline ends. CDR3 region: CASSQPWDTYSPLHF. The CDR3 nucleotides are TGCGCCAGCAGCCAACCGTGGGACACGTATTCACCCCTCCACTTT.

This clonotype was seen only a few times. The chain carries TRBV9 and TRBJ2-2; D is undetermined. The CDR3 length is 14 residues. Germline V CDR1 and CDR2: SGDLS, YYNGEE. The ends were cut back, 0 bases at V and 2 bases at J, with 5 bases in the middle. The CDR3 nucleotides read TGTGCCAGCAGCGTAGTGGCTAACACCGGGGAGCTGTTTTTT. Encoded protein: CASSVVANTGELFF.

This clonotype was counted many times. This chain connects TRBV2 to TRBJ1-2; 8 bases agree with TRBD1. The V gene's germline CDR1 is SNHLY and CDR2 FYNNEI. The length of the CDR3 is 14 residues. Trimming took 8 bases from V and 4 from J; bases not matched to a gene: 9. CDR3 bases: TGTGCCAGCGATGTGACAGGGGCGTTCTATGGCTACACCTTC. Protein: CASDVTGAFYGYTF.

The chain has TRBV2 and TRBJ2-7, with TRBD2 as a possible D gene (5 bases). V gave up 3 bases and J gave up 5 bases, with 11 bases separating them. Germline assignment: CDR1 SNHLY and CDR2 FYNNEI. CDR3 size: 13 residues. The CDR3 sequence: CASSEEDYDEQYF. The CDR3 nucleotides are TGTGCCAGCAGTGAGGAGGATTACGACGAGCAGTACTTC.

This clonotype was counted between two and nine times. The chain couples TRBV6-2 or TRBV6-3 to TRBJ2-2; TRBD1 matches at 7 bases. This CDR3 contains 16 residues. CDR1 MNHEY and CDR2 SVGEGT come from the germline V gene. The J segment lost 1 base and the V segment lost 6 bases, leaving 8 bases of the junction unmatched. The DNA for the CDR3 is TGTGCCAGCAGCCGTTACAGGGGCTTGAACACCGGGGAGCTGTTTTTT. Protein product: CASSRYRGLNTGELFF.

In its sample, this clonotype was seen many times. V usage is TRBV6-1 and J usage is TRBJ1-4; TRBD1 aligns across 8 bases. Germline CDR1 and CDR2: MNHNS and SASEGT. The CDR3 is made up of 14 amino acids. V lost 6 bases and J lost 5; bases outside the gene matches: 5. CDR3 sequence reads: CASRMTGANEKLFF. The CDR3 DNA follows: TGTGCCAGCAGGATGACAGGGGCGAATGAAAAACTGTTTTTT.

Ten or more counts support this clonotype. The chain uses TRBV7-2 and TRBJ1-4, with D possibly being TRBD1 (5 bases). In germline, CDR1 is SGHTA, CDR2 FQGNSA. The CDR3 contains 14 residues. V shed 5 bases and J shed 8 bases, with 15 bases lying between them. The CDR3: CASSPGIGGEKLFF. The CDR3 DNA follows: TGTGCCAGCAGCCCCGGTATCGGGGGAGAAAAACTGTTTTTT.

This clonotype was observed many times. The V gene is TRBV12-3 or TRBV12-4, the J gene TRBJ2-1; D gene uncertain. The V gene lost 8 bases and the J gene lost 2 bases, with 4 bases spanning the gap. The CDR3 sequence is 11 residues long. CDR3: CASVAYNEQFF. The DNA of the CDR3 is TGTGCCAGCGTCGCCTACAATGAGCAGTTCTTC.

The chain carries TRBV19 and TRBJ2-1, with 9 positions matching TRBD1. The V gene end was trimmed by 3 bases and the J gene end by 3 bases; junction bases not matched to a gene: 6. CDR3 length: 16 residues. Germline CDR1 reads LNHDA; CDR2 reads SQIVND (reference sequence). CDR3 coding DNA: TGTGCCAGTAGTATTTATATGGGACAGGGCTACAATGAGCAGTTCTTC. It is translated as CASSIYMGQGYNEQFF.

The gene calls are TRBV28 and TRBJ1-4; TRBD1 matches 11 bases. The junction had 9 bases not matched to a gene; V was cut back by 10 bases and J by 2 bases. Germline CDR1 is MDHEN and CDR2 is SYDVKM. CDR3 length: 16 amino acids. The CDR3 loop is CATGTGGGRTNEKLFF. The CDR3 DNA follows: TGTGCCACCGGGACAGGGGGTGGAAGGACTAATGAAAAACTGTTTTTT. The full variable domain, its missing parts supplied by reference TRBV28 and TRBJ1-4, is DVKVTQSSRYLVKRTGEKVFLECVQDMDHENMFWYRQDPGLGLRLIYFSYDVKMKEKGDIPEGYSVSREKKERFSLILESASTNQTSMYLCATGTGGGRTNEKLFFGSGTQLSVL.

This clonotype was recorded at least ten times. The chain carries TRBV27 and TRBJ1-2; D unresolved. Trimming shortened V by 5 bases and J by 0 bases, and 13 bases separated the two germline ends. The CDR3 runs 15 residues. CDR1 and CDR2 (germline): MNHEY, SMNVEV (reference sequence). The DNA of the CDR3 is TGTGCCAGCAGTGGACGGCCGTTTACTAACTATGGCTACACCTTC. This translates into CASSGRPFTNYGYTF.

This clonotype was found many times. The CDR3 DNA reads TGTGCCAGCAGACGGGGGAGCAATCAGCCCCAGCATTTT. It translates to CASRRGSNQPQHF. The gene calls are TRBV6-2 or TRBV6-3 and TRBJ1-5, with D possibly matching TRBD1 (5 bases). CDR1 and CDR2 (germline): MNHEY, SVGEGT. This CDR3 spans 13 amino acids. V lost 6 bases to trimming and J lost 1 base, with 7 bases between them.

This clonotype was counted at least ten times. The J gene is TRBJ1-1, the V gene TRBV15; maybe TRBD1 (6 bases). Per germline, CDR1 LNHNV and CDR2 YYDKDF (reference sequence). V was trimmed by 5 bases and J by 2 bases, leaving 18 bases between them. This CDR3 is built from 16 residues. This CDR3 reads CATSDDDRRVNTEAFF. CDR3 DNA: TGTGCCACCAGCGATGATGACAGGAGAGTTAACACTGAAGCTTTCTTT.

In its sample, this clonotype was seen many times. The chain joins TRBV12-3 or TRBV12-4 to TRBJ2-1; 11 nucleotides match TRBD2. With 2 bases clipped from V and 6 bases from J, the junction kept 3 bases outside the gene matches. The CDR3 spans 15 residues. CDR3 in amino acids: CASSLILAGGNEQFF. The CDR3 DNA follows: TGTGCCAGCAGTTTAATCCTAGCGGGAGGCAATGAGCAGTTCTTC.

This clonotype was seen many times. The chain employs TRBV7-2 and TRBJ1-1; D ambiguous. Germline V gives CDR1 SGHTA, CDR2 FQGNSA. V shed 1 base and J shed 4 bases, with 13 bases lying between them. This CDR3 region has 15 residues. The CDR3 DNA is TGTGCCAGCAGCTTAGGGGGTGGTCTGTTCACTGAAGCTTTCTTT. Its translation: CASSLGGGLFTEAFF. Complete variable domain (other parts from reference TRBV7-2 and TRBJ1-1): GAGVSQSPSNKVTEKGKDVELRCDPISGHTALYWYRQSLGQGLEFLIYFQGNSAPDKSGLPSDRFSAERTGGSVSTLTIQRTQQEDSAVYLCASSLGGGLFTEAFFGQGTRLTVV.

Comment on this clonotype: A single base separates this from a much larger clone, so it may be a read error. The chain carries TRBV30 and TRBJ1-4; D remains ambiguous. The germline gives CDR1 GTSNPN, CDR2 SVGIG (reference sequence). The CDR3 length is 12 residues. The V end was cut by 3 bases, the J end by 8 bases, with 10 bases between. The CDR3 here is CAWRPSSEKLFF. CDR3 DNA sequence: TGTGCCTGGAGGCCCTCGTCGGAAAAACTGTTTTTT.

A few counts support this clonotype. This sequence may be a read error, since a much larger clone differs from it by one base. V usage is TRBV12-3 or TRBV12-4 and J usage is TRBJ1-3; perhaps TRBD1 as D (5 bases). V shed 2 bases and J shed 5 bases, with 10 bases lying between them. The CDR3 is made up of 14 amino acids. Here the CDR3 reads CASSLRGTRNTIYF. Written as DNA, the CDR3 is TGTGCCAGCAGTTTAAGGGGAACTAGAAACACCATATATTTT.

The chain is built from TRBV7-9 and TRBJ2-7; 10 bases agree with TRBD2. V trimming: 5 bases; J trimming: 1 base; junction bases outside the gene matches: 14. The CDR3 has 18 amino acids. The V gene's germline CDR1 is SEHNR and CDR2 FQNEAQ (reference sequence). The CDR3 DNA is TGTGCCAGCAGCCAATTGGTATCGGCTAGCGGGAGTTCCTACGAGCAGTACTTC. It yields the protein CASSQLVSASGSSYEQYF.

In its sample, this clonotype was seen many times. J is TRBJ1-5 and V is TRBV20-1, with unresolved D. CDR1 is DFQATT and CDR2 is SNEGSKA in the germline V gene (reference sequence). Deletions cut 5 bases from V and 8 bases from J, with 19 bases between. The CDR3 totals 14 residues. The CDR3 protein is CSAQDRPEVEPQHF. CDR3 in DNA: TGCAGTGCTCAGGACCGACCTGAGGTGGAGCCCCAGCATTTT.

The chain couples TRBV3-1 to TRBJ2-2; D call uncertain. Per germline, CDR1 LGHDT and CDR2 YNNKEL (reference sequence). This CDR3 spans 14 amino acids. Trimming left V 4 bases short and J 7 bases short, with 13 bases between. CDR3 residues: CASSPRELGGELFF. The CDR3 nucleotides are TGTGCCAGCAGCCCCCGAGAGTTGGGCGGGGAGCTGTTTTTT. Together with reference TRBV3-1 and TRBJ2-2, the CDR3 gives the full variable domain: DTAVSQTPKYLVTQMGNDKSIKCEQNLGHDTMYWYKQDSKKFLKIMFSYNNKELIINETVPNRFSPKSPDKAHLNLHINSLELGDSAVYFCASSPRELGGELFFGEGSRLTVL.

This clonotype was recorded once. This rearrangement joins TRBV28 to TRBJ1-1; 9 positions agree with TRBD1. The CDR3 is made up of 14 amino acids. V shed 6 bases, J shed 6 bases, and the junction held 8 bases outside the gene matches. Germline V CDR1 and CDR2: MDHEN, SYDVKM. The CDR3 here is CASRAGQGGAEAFF. The CDR3 nucleotides are TGTGCCAGCAGAGCGGGACAGGGTGGGGCTGAAGCTTTCTTT.

This clonotype was seen more than once but under ten times. The chain couples TRBV9 to TRBJ2-1; D is unresolved. Germline assignment: CDR1 SGDLS and CDR2 YYNGEE. V was clipped by 1 base and J by 0 bases, with 8 bases between them. This CDR3 region has 15 residues. CDR3: CASSVYPRSYNEQFF. Here the CDR3 DNA reads TGTGCCAGCAGCGTATATCCCCGCTCCTACAATGAGCAGTTCTTC.

The chain combines TRBV29-1 with TRBJ1-1; D is uncertain. Per germline, CDR1 SQVTM and CDR2 ANQGSEA. The CDR3 is made up of 13 amino acids. V lost 7 bases, J lost 5 bases, and 17 bases lay in between. The CDR3 protein is CSAQRSGDTEAFF. CDR3 nucleotides: TGCAGCGCCCAACGGTCCGGTGATACTGAAGCTTTCTTT.